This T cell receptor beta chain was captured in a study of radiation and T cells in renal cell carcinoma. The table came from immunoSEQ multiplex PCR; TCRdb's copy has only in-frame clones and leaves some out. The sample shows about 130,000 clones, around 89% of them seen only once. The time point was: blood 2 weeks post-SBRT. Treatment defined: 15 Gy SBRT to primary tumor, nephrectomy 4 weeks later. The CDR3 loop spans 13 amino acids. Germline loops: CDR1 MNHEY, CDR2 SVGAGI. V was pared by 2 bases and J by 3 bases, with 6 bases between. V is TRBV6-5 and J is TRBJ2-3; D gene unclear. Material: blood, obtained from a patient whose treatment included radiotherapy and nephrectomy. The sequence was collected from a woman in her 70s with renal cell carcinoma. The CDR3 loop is CASSYQQTDTQYF. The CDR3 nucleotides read TGTGCCAGCAGTTACCAACAGACAGATACGCAGTATTTT.